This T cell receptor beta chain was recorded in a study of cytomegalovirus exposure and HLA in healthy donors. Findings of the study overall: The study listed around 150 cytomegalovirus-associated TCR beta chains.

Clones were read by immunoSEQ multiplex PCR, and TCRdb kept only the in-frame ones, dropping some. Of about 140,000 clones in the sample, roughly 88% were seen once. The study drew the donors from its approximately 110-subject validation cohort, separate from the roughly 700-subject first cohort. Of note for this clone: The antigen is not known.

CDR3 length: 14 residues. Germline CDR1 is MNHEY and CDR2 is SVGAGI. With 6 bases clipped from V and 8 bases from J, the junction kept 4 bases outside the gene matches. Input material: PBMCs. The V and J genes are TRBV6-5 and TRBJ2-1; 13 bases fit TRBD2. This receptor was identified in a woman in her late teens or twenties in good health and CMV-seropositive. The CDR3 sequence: CASRILAGGDEQFF. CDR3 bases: TGTGCCAGCAGAATACTAGCGGGAGGGGATGAGCAGTTCTTC.